The sequence of this TCR beta chain was determined in a study of liver allograft versus peripheral blood T cells. Across the whole study: Liver transplant recipients had T cell receptor repertoires compared between transplanted liver and peripheral blood. Overall study results and limits: As reported, T cell receptor repertoires inside liver allografts differed from those present in peripheral blood.

Germline CDR1 and CDR2: SGHDT and YYEEEE. V was clipped by 0 bases and J by 9 bases, with 25 bases between them. The CDR3 sequence is 17 residues long. TCRdb fed the reads into MiXCR, producing one record per CDR3 protein. Of approximately 1,500 distinct CDR3 sequences in the sample, more than 15% were seen once. By share, this clonotype ranks as medium-sized. Its specificity is not known. The sequence was collected from a human patient who had a liver transplant. A share of the T cells may be of graft donor origin. The rearrangement uses TRBV5-6 and TRBJ2-7, with D possibly being TRBD1 (6 bases). In DNA form, the CDR3 reads TGTGCCAGCAGCTTGGAGGGGACAATAGTCTCGCGTCGGGGGCAGTACTTC. It yields the protein CASSLEGTIVSRRGQYF.